This T cell receptor beta chain was sequenced during a study of shared clonotypes between healthy human individuals. About the research overall: The study used three CD4 naive, three CD4 memory, two CD8 naive and one CD8 memory plate per donor.

Only in-frame clones appear in the TCRdb table, and some are missing; sequencing was by immunoSEQ multiplex PCR. The sample has hundreds of thousands of clones, around 96% seen once. Germline CDR1 and CDR2: LNHDA and SQIVND (reference sequence). CDR3 length equals 13 residues. V gave up 5 bases and J gave up 3 bases, with 9 bases separating them. This chain connects TRBV19 to TRBJ2-3; D perhaps matches TRBD2 (5 bases). The sequencing sample was made of memory CD8+ T cells sorted from blood. Subset described: CD45RO+ cells pooled with CCR7-negative TemRA cells. The clonotype comes from a man aged 25 to 45 in good health. CDR3 sequence: CASSVEGTDTQYF. DNA for the CDR3: TGTGCCAGTAGTGTTGAGGGAACAGATACGCAGTATTTT.